The rows below give T cell receptor beta chains drawn from one sample of a study of T cell responses to AZD1222 COVID-19 vaccine. TCRdb's table, derived via immunoSEQ multiplex PCR, lists solely in-frame clones and lacks some. The sample has some 89,000 clones; approximately 89% are singletons. Sequenced here: peripheral blood, sampled on day 0 of AZD1222 vaccination. All receptors derive from an adult in good health. Both conserved end residues are part of each CDR3. The order of the fields is CDR3 length, clone size, V gene, D gene, J gene, CDR3 protein, CDR3 DNA. The D gene is left open where the match is weak. Only some rows state a clone size, as once, few, many or a class for expanded clones.

>17|NA|TRBV14|NA|TRBJ1-6
CASSQDKGNGVNSPLHF
TGTGCCAGCAGCCAAGACAAGGGCAACGGGGTGAATTCACCCCTCCACTTT
>17|many|TRBV6-1|TRBD1|TRBJ1-6
CASSEVQGASSPSPLHF
TGTGCCAGCAGTGAAGTGCAGGGGGCGTCTTCTCCCTCACCCCTCCACTTT
>15|NA|TRBV6-5|NA|TRBJ1-5
CASRRTIYSNQPQHF
TGTGCCAGCAGGAGGACAATCTATAGCAATCAGCCCCAGCATTTT
>13|NA|TRBV12-3/TRBV12-4|TRBD1|TRBJ2-1
CASSLGQYNEQFF
TGTGCCAGCAGTTTGGGACAGTACAATGAGCAGTTCTTC
>13|NA|TRBV10-3|NA|TRBJ2-5
CAISPRGSETQYF
TGTGCCATCAGTCCCCGGGGGTCGGAGACCCAGTACTTC
>14|NA|TRBV5-5|NA|TRBJ2-5
CASSLARLQETQYF
TGTGCCAGCAGCTTGGCCAGGCTTCAAGAGACCCAGTACTTC
>11|NA|TRBV12-3/TRBV12-4|NA|TRBJ2-1
CASSTYNEQFF
TGTGCCAGCAGCACTTACAATGAGCAGTTCTTC
>15|NA|TRBV4-1|NA|TRBJ2-1
CASSQIEGRVGEQFF
TGCGCCAGCAGCCAGATAGAGGGGCGGGTTGGTGAGCAGTTCTTC
>14|NA|TRBV27|NA|TRBJ1-2
CASSPGQLNYGYTF
TGTGCCAGCAGTCCGGGACAACTGAACTATGGCTACACCTTC
>13|NA|TRBV12-5|NA|TRBJ2-3
CASGLAGTDTQYF
TGTGCTAGTGGTTTGGCAGGGACAGATACGCAGTATTTT
>17|NA|TRBV7-2|TRBD2|TRBJ2-2
CASSSPTLAGNTGELFF
TGTGCCAGCAGCTCCCCCACCCTAGCGGGGAACACCGGGGAGCTGTTTTTT
>14|NA|TRBV25-1|NA|TRBJ1-1
CASSETLQGSEAFF
TGTGCCAGCAGTGAAACCTTACAGGGCTCTGAAGCTTTCTTT
>14|NA|TRBV19|NA|TRBJ2-2
CASSVHLFTGELFF
TGTGCCAGTAGTGTACACCTTTTCACCGGGGAGCTGTTTTTT
>14|NA|TRBV19|TRBD1|TRBJ2-5
CASSRQPRGETQYF
TGTGCCAGTAGCCGACAGCCCAGGGGGGAGACCCAGTACTTC
>14|NA|TRBV19|TRBD2|TRBJ2-1
CAASREGGFYEQFF
TGTGCCGCCTCCCGGGAGGGAGGGTTTTATGAGCAGTTCTTC
>15|NA|TRBV5-1|TRBD2|TRBJ2-3
CASSFGASGGDTQYF
TGCGCCAGCAGCTTTGGGGCTAGCGGGGGAGATACGCAGTATTTT
>18|NA|TRBV7-8|TRBD2|TRBJ2-2
CASSLRLAGGTASGELFF
TGTGCCAGCAGCTTAAGGCTAGCGGGAGGAACTGCGTCCGGGGAGCTGTTTTTT
>15|few|TRBV30|NA|TRBJ1-1
CAWSETGSGLTEAFF
TGTGCCTGGAGTGAAACAGGGTCGGGGTTAACTGAAGCTTTCTTT
>15|NA|TRBV7-9|NA|TRBJ2-7
CASSHARTQEDEQYF
TGTGCCAGCAGCCATGCGCGGACACAGGAAGACGAGCAGTACTTC
>14|NA|TRBV5-1|TRBD1|TRBJ2-7
CASSIDRGASEQYF
TGCGCCAGCAGCATTGACAGGGGAGCGTCCGAGCAGTACTTC
>14|NA|TRBV11-2|TRBD1|TRBJ2-2
CASSRQGWSGELFF
TGTGCCAGCAGTCGACAGGGGTGGTCCGGGGAGCTGTTTTTT
>14|NA|TRBV6-2/TRBV6-3|NA|TRBJ1-6
CASSQGRVNSPLHF
TGTGCCAGCAGTCAGGGACGCGTAAATTCACCCCTCCACTTT
>13|NA|TRBV3-1/TRBV3-2|NA|TRBJ1-1
CASSQVTNTEAFF
TGTGCCAGCAGCCAAGTGACGAACACTGAAGCTTTCTTT
>17|NA|TRBV12-5|TRBD1|TRBJ1-1
CASGFYNPGGMNTEAFF
TGTGCTAGTGGTTTTTATAATCCAGGGGGCATGAACACTGAAGCTTTCTTT
>15|NA|TRBV19|NA|TRBJ2-7
CASSISVAVSYEQYF
TGTGCCAGTAGTATAAGTGTTGCCGTCTCCTACGAGCAGTACTTC
>14|NA|TRBV30|NA|TRBJ1-2
CAWIPPGDRGGYTF
TGTGCCTGGATACCCCCAGGGGATCGAGGTGGCTACACCTTC
>16|NA|TRBV5-1|NA|TRBJ2-2
CASSPPREANTGELFF
TGCGCCAGCAGCCCACCTAGAGAAGCGAACACCGGGGAGCTGTTTTTT
>15|NA|TRBV20-1|NA|TRBJ2-1
CSASYPGRGTNEQFF
TGCAGTGCTAGTTATCCAGGGAGAGGCACCAATGAGCAGTTCTTC
>16|once|TRBV9|NA|TRBJ2-2
CASRVGSTANTGELFF
TGTGCCAGCAGGGTGGGGTCGACAGCGAACACCGGGGAGCTGTTTTTT
>12|NA|TRBV6-1|NA|TRBJ1-2
CASSDRLDGYTF
TGTGCCAGCAGTGACCGACTGGATGGCTACACCTTC
>14|NA|TRBV14|NA|TRBJ2-5
CASSQQPGYGTQYF
TGTGCCAGCAGCCAGCAGCCGGGTTATGGGACCCAGTACTTC
>17|NA|TRBV5-1|TRBD1|TRBJ2-7
CASSRDFTGTGPYEQYF
TGCGCCAGCAGCCGGGACTTTACCGGGACAGGGCCCTACGAGCAGTACTTC
>13|NA|TRBV28|NA|TRBJ1-2
CASITGRNYGYTF
TGTGCCAGCATTACCGGACGGAACTATGGCTACACCTTC
>11|NA|TRBV25-1|NA|TRBJ2-7
CASKQGSEQYF
TGTGCCAGCAAGCAGGGGTCCGAGCAGTACTTC
>15|NA|TRBV3-1/TRBV3-2|TRBD2|TRBJ2-3
CASSPGASGRDTQYF
TGTGCCAGCAGCCCCGGGGCTAGCGGGAGGGATACGCAGTATTTT
>17|NA|TRBV27|TRBD1|TRBJ1-1
CASRKPGQGIKNTEAFF
TGTGCCAGCAGAAAGCCGGGACAGGGCATTAAGAACACTGAAGCTTTCTTT
>16|NA|TRBV10-3|NA|TRBJ2-3
CAISGGQGFTADTQYF
TGTGCCATCAGCGGAGGGCAGGGTTTCACAGCAGATACGCAGTATTTT
>11|NA|TRBV3-1/TRBV3-2|NA|TRBJ2-1
CASSQGNEQFF
TGTGCCAGCAGCCAAGGGAATGAGCAGTTCTTC
>13|NA|TRBV3-1/TRBV3-2|NA|TRBJ1-4
CASNPSRNEKLFF
TGTGCCAGCAACCCTTCCAGGAATGAAAAACTGTTTTTT
>13|NA|TRBV19|NA|TRBJ1-1
CASTLRAATEAFF
TGTGCCAGTACCCTAAGGGCGGCAACTGAAGCTTTCTTT
>16|NA|TRBV4-1|TRBD2|TRBJ2-2
CASSQDLLAGGGELFF
TGCGCCAGCAGCCAAGATTTGCTAGCGGGAGGTGGGGAGCTGTTTTTT
>14|NA|TRBV5-1|TRBD1|TRBJ1-4
CASSVTGGSEKLFF
TGCGCCAGCAGCGTGACAGGGGGCAGTGAAAAACTGTTTTTT
>16|NA|TRBV30|TRBD1|TRBJ1-2
CAWSPFKGASVYGYTF
TGTGCCTGGAGTCCCTTCAAGGGGGCGTCAGTCTATGGCTACACCTTC
>11|NA|TRBV12-3/TRBV12-4|NA|TRBJ1-2
CASTLGGGYTF
TGTGCCAGCACCCTAGGGGGTGGCTACACCTTC
>11|few|TRBV6-4|NA|TRBJ2-2
CASRNTGELFF
TGTGCCAGCAGGAACACCGGGGAGCTGTTTTTT
>14|NA|TRBV7-9|NA|TRBJ1-1
CASSLSRQNTEAFF
TGTGCCAGCAGCTTATCCCGACAGAACACTGAAGCTTTCTTT
>15|NA|TRBV6-5|NA|TRBJ2-3
CASSYSRRGTDTQYF
TGTGCCAGCAGTTACTCCCGCAGGGGCACAGATACGCAGTATTTT
>16|NA|TRBV6-2/TRBV6-3|TRBD1|TRBJ1-5
CASSPGTGTNNQPQHF
TGTGCCAGCAGTCCCGGGACAGGGACCAACAATCAGCCCCAGCATTTT